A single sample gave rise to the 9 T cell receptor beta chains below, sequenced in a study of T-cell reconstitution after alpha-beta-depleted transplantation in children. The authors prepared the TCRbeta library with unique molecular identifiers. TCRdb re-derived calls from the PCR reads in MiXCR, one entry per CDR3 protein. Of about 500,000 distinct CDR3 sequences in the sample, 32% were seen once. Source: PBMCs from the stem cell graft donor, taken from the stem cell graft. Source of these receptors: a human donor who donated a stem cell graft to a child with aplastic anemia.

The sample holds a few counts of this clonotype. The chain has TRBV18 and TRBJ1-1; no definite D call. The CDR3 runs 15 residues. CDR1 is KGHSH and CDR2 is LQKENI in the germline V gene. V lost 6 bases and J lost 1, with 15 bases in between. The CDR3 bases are TGTGCCAGCTCCCCTCGGAGGTTGGGGAACACTGAAGCTTTCTTT. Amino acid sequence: CASSPRRLGNTEAFF.

The CDR3 DNA reads as TGTGCCAGCAGCGTAGGTGTCCCGACTGAGCAGTTCTTC. Its protein product is CASSVGVPTEQFF. This chain joins TRBV11-1 and TRBJ2-1; D gene unclear. Germline V CDR1 and CDR2: SGHAT, FQDESV (reference sequence). This CDR3 has 13 amino acids. The V end lost 5 bases, the J end lost 9 bases, and 14 bases lay between the germline ends. Complete variable domain (other parts from reference TRBV11-1 and TRBJ2-1): EAEVAQSPRYKITEKSQAVAFWCDPISGHATLYWYRQILGQGPELLVQFQDESVVDDSQLPKDRFSAERLKGVDSTLKIQPAELGDSAMYLCASSVGVPTEQFFGPGTRLTVL.

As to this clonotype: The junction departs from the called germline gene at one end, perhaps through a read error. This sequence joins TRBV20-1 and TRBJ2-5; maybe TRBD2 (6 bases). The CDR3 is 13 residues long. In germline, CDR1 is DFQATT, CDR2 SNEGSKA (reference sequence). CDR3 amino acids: CSAREAGQGTQYF. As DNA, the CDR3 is TGCAGTGCTAGAGAGGCGGGGCAAGGGACCCAGTACTTC.

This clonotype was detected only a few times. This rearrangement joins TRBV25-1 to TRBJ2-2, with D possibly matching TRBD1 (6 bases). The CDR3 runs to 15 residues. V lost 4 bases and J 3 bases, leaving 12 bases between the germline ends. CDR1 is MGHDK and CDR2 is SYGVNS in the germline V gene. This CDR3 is CASSAGQTYTGELFF. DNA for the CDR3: TGTGCCAGCAGTGCAGGACAGACCTACACCGGGGAGCTGTTTTTT.

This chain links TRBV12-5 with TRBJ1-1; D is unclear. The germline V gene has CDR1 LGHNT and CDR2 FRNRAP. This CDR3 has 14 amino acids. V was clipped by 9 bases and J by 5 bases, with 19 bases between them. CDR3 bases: TGTGCTAGCTCCGCCGGGGAGAAGGCTACTGAAGCTTTCTTT. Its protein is CASSAGEKATEAFF.

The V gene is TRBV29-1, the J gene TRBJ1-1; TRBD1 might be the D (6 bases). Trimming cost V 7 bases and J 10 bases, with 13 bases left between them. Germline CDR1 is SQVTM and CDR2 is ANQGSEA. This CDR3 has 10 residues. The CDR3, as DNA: TGCAGCGCCTTAGTAGGGGGAGCTTTCTTT. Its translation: CSALVGGAFF.

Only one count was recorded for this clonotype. The CDR3: CASSIDLVRGYTF. In DNA, the CDR3 is TGTGCCAGTAGTATAGATCTAGTTCGTGGCTACACCTTC. The chain combines TRBV19 with TRBJ1-2; D is unresolved. V was cut by 0 bases and J by 7 bases, with 9 bases left in between. The CDR3 totals 13 residues. The germline CDR1 and CDR2 sequences are LNHDA and SQIVND (reference sequence).

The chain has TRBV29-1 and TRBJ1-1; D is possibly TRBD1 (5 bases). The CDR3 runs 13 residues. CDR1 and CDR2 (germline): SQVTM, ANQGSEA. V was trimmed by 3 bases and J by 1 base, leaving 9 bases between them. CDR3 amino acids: CSVERGANTEAFF. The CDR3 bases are TGCAGCGTTGAGAGGGGAGCGAACACTGAAGCTTTCTTT.

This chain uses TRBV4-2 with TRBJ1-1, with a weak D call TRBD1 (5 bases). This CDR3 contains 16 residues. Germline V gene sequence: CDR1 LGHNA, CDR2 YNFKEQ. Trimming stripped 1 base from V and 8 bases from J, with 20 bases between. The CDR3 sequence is CASSQVLRDGEAEAFF. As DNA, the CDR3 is TGTGCCAGCAGCCAAGTTCTCCGGGACGGAGAAGCAGAAGCTTTCTTT.